The following is a T cell receptor beta chain sequence with its context. The CDR3 extends over 15 amino acids. Germline CDR1 MDHEN, CDR2 SYDVKM. Losses at the gene ends were 5 bases for V and 7 bases for J; bases not matched to a gene: 10. These data belong to a study of blood T cell repertoires in COVID-19. For the study at large: The United States, Italy and Spain provided the acute and convalescent COVID-19 samples. From T cells, B-cell-depleted T cells, or PBMCs came the material, which was cDNA or gDNA.

Using immunoSEQ multiplex PCR, the repertoire was profiled, and TCRdb retains in-frame clones only, with some absent. The table has over 300,000 clones, 89% seen once. The chain has TRBV28 and TRBJ2-7; 11 bases map to TRBD1. Sequencing was carried out using peripheral blood. The TCR sequence derives from a man aged 35-49 years with acute or convalescent COVID-19. In DNA, the CDR3 is TGTGCCAGCAGTCCCCGGACAGGGGGCTCCCGGGAGCAGTACTTC. Protein sequence: CASSPRTGGSREQYF. Using reference TRBV28 and TRBJ2-7 for the parts outside the CDR3, the full variable domain is DVKVTQSSRYLVKRTGEKVFLECVQDMDHENMFWYRQDPGLGLRLIYFSYDVKMKEKGDIPEGYSVSREKKERFSLILESASTNQTSMYLCASSPRTGGSREQYFGPGTRLTVT.